This T cell receptor (beta chain) was profiled in a study of radiotherapy plus CTLA-4 blockade in lung cancer. Germline V gene lookup returns CDR1 MNHEY and CDR2 SMNVEV (reference sequence). The CDR3 contains 15 residues. V lost 5 bases, J lost 7 bases, and 20 bases lay in between. Assay: immunoSEQ multiplex PCR; the TCRdb copy retains only in-frame clones and omits some. The sample has approximately 40,000 clones, approximately 83% seen once. This sequence originates from a human donor with non-small cell lung cancer whose response to radiotherapy plus ipilimumab could not be evaluated. The V and J genes are TRBV27 and TRBJ1-2, with D perhaps matching TRBD1 (6 bases). Sequencing was performed on peripheral blood, taken from a patient treated with radiotherapy plus ipilimumab. The CDR3 region has the DNA TGTGCCAGCAGTCTAACCCCTCAGGGGAGGGGTGGCTACACCTTC. Amino acids: CASSLTPQGRGGYTF.